These 27 T cell receptor beta chains share one sample of origin, sequenced in a study of T cell responses to AZD1222 COVID-19 vaccine. Clones were read by immunoSEQ multiplex PCR, and TCRdb kept only the in-frame ones, dropping some. The sample holds 75,000 to 100,000 clones, around nine tenths seen once. The sample in question was peripheral blood, obtained on day 0 of AZD1222 vaccination. Source of these receptors: an adult in good health.

The chain uses TRBV5-8 and TRBJ1-1; 10 bases line up with TRBD1. With V trimmed by 2 bases and J by 4 bases, 2 bases remained unmatched. This CDR3 is built from 14 residues. CDR1 is SGHTS, CDR2 YDEGEE, per germline. CDR3 sequence reads: CASSLDRGRTEAFF. The CDR3 region has the DNA TGTGCCAGCAGCTTAGACAGGGGGCGCACTGAAGCTTTCTTT.

The V call is TRBV5-4, the J call TRBJ2-4; 9 bases agree with TRBD1. This CDR3 is 15 amino acids long. With 4 bases clipped from V and 0 bases from J, the junction kept 2 bases outside the gene matches. Germline CDR1 is SGHNT and CDR2 is YYREEE (reference sequence). As DNA, the CDR3 is TGTGCCAGCAGCCGGACAGGGGTAGCCAAAAACATTCAGTACTTC. Translated: CASSRTGVAKNIQYF.

The chain uses TRBV5-1 and TRBJ2-7; D gene unclear. CDR1 SGHRS and CDR2 YFSETQ come from the germline V gene. This CDR3 spans 14 amino acids. The ends were cut back, 0 bases at V and 2 bases at J, with 9 bases in the middle. The CDR3 nucleotides read TGCGCCAGCAGCTTGGACCGTAAACCCTACGAGCAGTACTTC. Amino acid sequence: CASSLDRKPYEQYF.

Written as DNA, the CDR3 is TGTGCCAGCAGCTCCATGGACAGGACGACCGGGGAGCTGTTTTTT. As protein: CASSSMDRTTGELFF. The rearrangement joins TRBV7-9 to TRBJ2-2, with 7 nucleotides matching TRBD1. CDR1 and CDR2 (germline): SEHNR, FQNEAQ (reference sequence). V shed 4 bases and J 5 bases; nucleotides not matched to a gene: 7. The CDR3 is 15 amino acids.

The chain links TRBV6-1 to TRBJ1-5; possibly TRBD1 for D (5 bases). The germline V gene encodes CDR1 MNHNS and CDR2 SASEGT. The CDR3 consists of 14 residues. V lost 3 bases and J 6 bases, leaving 12 bases between the germline ends. CDR3: CASSDPQGVQPQHF. The CDR3 coding sequence is TGTGCCAGCAGTGACCCCCAGGGAGTTCAGCCCCAGCATTTT.

This clone was seen a few times. The V gene is TRBV19, the J gene TRBJ2-1; a weak D match, TRBD1 (5 bases). The CDR3 totals 12 residues. CDR1 and CDR2 from the germline V gene are LNHDA and SQIVND (reference sequence). V lost 3 bases and J 9 bases, leaving 9 bases between the germline ends. The CDR3 protein is CASSIGQGEQFF. CDR3 nucleotide sequence: TGTGCCAGTAGTATCGGGCAGGGTGAGCAGTTCTTC. The full variable domain, with the rest looked up from reference TRBV19 and TRBJ2-1, is DGGITQSPKYLFRKEGQNVTLSCEQNLNHDAMYWYRQDPGQGLRLIYYSQIVNDFQKGDIAEGYSVSREKKESFPLTVTSAQKNPTAFYLCASSIGQGEQFFGPGTRLTVL.

In DNA form, the CDR3 reads TGTGCCAGCAGGGGGACTAGCGGTCTCTGGGAGACCCAGTACTTC. It is translated as CASRGTSGLWETQYF. The chain has TRBV6-5 and TRBJ2-5; 11 nucleotides match TRBD2. Germline CDR1 is MNHEY and CDR2 is SVGAGI. The CDR3 consists of 15 residues. The junction had 8 bases not matched to a gene; V was cut back by 6 bases and J by 5 bases.

The chain is built from TRBV4-3 and TRBJ1-3; tentatively, D is TRBD1 (6 bases). V lost 0 bases, J lost 4 bases, and 13 bases lay in between. The CDR3 spans 16 residues. In germline, CDR1 is LGHNA, CDR2 YSLEER. The CDR3 region is CASSQDVGGAGNTIYF. The CDR3, as DNA: TGCGCCAGCAGCCAAGATGTCGGGGGCGCAGGAAACACCATATATTTT.

V and J are TRBV27 and TRBJ1-6; no clear D gene. Deletions cut 2 bases from V and 2 bases from J, with 7 bases between. CDR1 and CDR2 from the germline V gene are MNHEY and SMNVEV (reference sequence). This CDR3 spans 15 amino acids. CDR3 region: CASSLQPAYNSPLHF. The CDR3 DNA reads TGTGCCAGCAGTTTACAGCCGGCCTATAATTCACCCCTCCACTTT.

The chain joins TRBV5-4 to TRBJ2-7; 7 positions agree with TRBD2. Per the germline V gene, CDR1 is SGHNT and CDR2 is YYREEE (reference sequence). This CDR3 comprises 16 residues. Germline trimming cut 3 bases from V and 4 bases from J; bases unmatched to any gene: 13. The CDR3 loop reads CASSSSGGTTIYEQYF. DNA of the CDR3: TGTGCCAGCAGCTCTTCCGGGGGGACTACTATTTACGAGCAGTACTTC.

The chain employs TRBV20-1 and TRBJ2-1; D is ambiguous. The ends were cut back, 3 bases at V and 8 bases at J, with 8 bases in the middle. The germline gives CDR1 DFQATT, CDR2 SNEGSKA (reference sequence). The CDR3 has 11 amino acids. CDR3 amino acids: CSASAPDEQFF. As DNA, the CDR3 is TGCAGTGCTAGCGCCCCCGATGAGCAGTTCTTC.

This chain connects TRBV18 to TRBJ1-1, with 7 nucleotides matching TRBD1. There are 16 residues in the CDR3. V dropped 1 base and J dropped 5; count of bases not matched to a gene: 10. Germline CDR1 and CDR2: KGHSH and LQKENI. CDR3 DNA: TGTGCCAGCTCACCACTATTTGACAGGGCGGTTACTGAAGCTTTCTTT. Translating gives CASSPLFDRAVTEAFF.

The chain uses TRBV5-4 and TRBJ2-7; tentatively, D is TRBD1 or TRBD2 (5 bases each). Per the germline V gene, CDR1 is SGHNT and CDR2 is YYREEE (reference sequence). The CDR3 length is 12 residues. V gave up 2 bases and J gave up 6 bases, with 9 bases separating them. The CDR3 DNA sequence: TGTGCCAGCAGCTTTGGGGCGGGCGAGCAGTACTTC. Its protein is CASSFGAGEQYF.

The chain joins TRBV7-8 to TRBJ1-3; D gene ambiguous. The CDR3 has 16 amino acids. The germline V gene encodes CDR1 SGHVS and CDR2 FQNEAQ. The V gene lost 5 bases and the J gene lost 0 bases, with 14 bases spanning the gap. The chain's CDR3 is CASSPRGLISGNTIYF. The CDR3 nucleotides are TGTGCCAGCAGCCCCCGAGGCCTGATCTCTGGAAACACCATATATTTT.

The chain employs TRBV23-1 and TRBJ2-7; 8 bases fit TRBD1. TRBV23-1 is annotated as an ORF whose role is uncertain. Losses at the gene ends were 0 bases for V and 4 bases for J; bases not matched to a gene: 8. This CDR3 is built from 16 residues. CDR3 in DNA: TGCGCCAGCAGTCAATCCATGGCCAGGGGGCGGTACGAGCAGTACTTC. The encoded protein is CASSQSMARGRYEQYF.

The chain combines TRBV7-8 with TRBJ1-2; 7 positions agree with TRBD1. The J segment lost 4 bases and the V segment lost 5 bases, leaving 16 bases of the junction unmatched. The CDR3 sequence is 17 residues long. Germline CDR1 SGHVS, CDR2 FQNEAQ. DNA for the CDR3: TGTGCCAGCAGCCTCGACAGGGTCCTAACTTATAGCTATGGCTACACCTTC. Protein product: CASSLDRVLTYSYGYTF.

The chain employs TRBV18 and TRBJ2-7, with 7 bases fitting TRBD1. J lost 5 bases, V lost 3 bases, and 1 base had no gene match. Germline CDR1 is KGHSH and CDR2 is LQKENI. The CDR3 loop spans 12 amino acids. CDR3 amino acids: CASSPQGDEQYF. In DNA form, the CDR3 reads TGTGCCAGCTCACCTCAGGGGGACGAGCAGTACTTC.

This clone was detected only once. This chain uses TRBV19 with TRBJ1-5, with D perhaps matching TRBD1 (5 bases). This CDR3 region has 13 residues. Germline V CDR1 and CDR2: LNHDA, SQIVND (reference sequence). The V and J ends lost 5 bases and 4 bases respectively, with 9 bases between them. The chain's CDR3 is CASSGDRNQPQHF. CDR3 bases: TGTGCCAGTAGTGGGGACCGAAATCAGCCCCAGCATTTT.

The rearrangement joins TRBV5-6 to TRBJ1-1; D is uncertain. This CDR3 region has 15 residues. The V gene's germline CDR1 is SGHDT and CDR2 YYEEEE. The V end lost 4 bases, the J end lost 0 bases, and 13 bases lay between the germline ends. CDR3 nucleotide sequence: TGTGCCAGCAGCCATGGACGGTTTATGAACACTGAAGCTTTCTTT. Protein product: CASSHGRFMNTEAFF.

Points on this clone: An end of the junction does not agree with germline; a read error may underlie this. The V call is TRBV5-1, the J call TRBJ1-2; possible D gene TRBD1, 5 bases. The CDR3 is 14 amino acids. The germline V gene encodes CDR1 SGHRS and CDR2 YFSETQ. CDR3: CASTPGPVDYGYTF. As DNA, the CDR3 is TGCGCGAGCACTCCGGGACCGGTGGACTATGGCTACACCTTC.

CDR3 in DNA: TGTGCCAGTACGTACTACAGGGAGAACTCTGGAAACACCATATATTTT. Encoded protein: CASTYYRENSGNTIYF. The chain has TRBV19 and TRBJ1-3, with D possibly TRBD1 on 6 matching bases. Per germline, CDR1 LNHDA and CDR2 SQIVND (reference sequence). V was clipped by 7 bases and J by 0 bases, with 16 bases between them. The CDR3 runs to 16 residues.

This clone is a singleton in its sample. The V and J genes are TRBV10-3 and TRBJ1-1; the D gene is possibly TRBD1 (5 bases). Deletions cut 5 bases from V and 1 base from J, with 8 bases between. This CDR3 region has 13 residues. CDR1 and CDR2 (germline): ENHRY, SYGVKD. CDR3 sequence reads: CAISSTANTEAFF. CDR3 DNA: TGTGCCATCAGTTCGACAGCGAACACTGAAGCTTTCTTT.

The count of this clone is one. The chain uses TRBV11-3 and TRBJ1-2; 10 nucleotides agree with TRBD1. CDR1 is SGHNT, CDR2 YENEEA, per germline. The CDR3 extends over 15 amino acids. The junction had 5 bases not matched to a gene; V was cut back by 3 bases and J by 4 bases. CDR3 DNA sequence: TGTGCCAGCAGCTTCGGGACAGGGGTGAGCTATGGCTACACCTTC. It translates to CASSFGTGVSYGYTF.

The chain has TRBV6-4 and TRBJ2-3; 8 bases line up with TRBD1. The CDR3 length is 16 residues. V lost 0 bases to trimming and J lost 0 bases; unmatched junction nucleotides: 2. Per germline, CDR1 MRHNA and CDR2 SNTAGT. Here the CDR3 reads CASSDSAGGSTDTQYF. The CDR3 region has the DNA TGTGCCAGCAGTGACTCCGCAGGGGGCAGCACAGATACGCAGTATTTT.

The rearrangement links TRBV12-3 or TRBV12-4 to TRBJ2-2; D uncertain. V lost 1 base, J lost 5 bases, and 5 bases lay in between. The CDR3 covers 13 residues. The CDR3 spells CASSLGTTGELFF. Here the CDR3 DNA reads TGTGCCAGCAGTTTAGGGACGACCGGGGAGCTGTTTTTT.

With respect to this clone: One end of the junction fails to match germline, which may point to a read error. This chain joins TRBV5-5 and TRBJ2-7; TRBD1 aligns across 7 bases. The germline V gene has CDR1 SGHKS and CDR2 YYEKEE (reference sequence). This CDR3 spans 12 amino acids. CDR3 nucleotides: TGTGCCAGCAGCTTGGAACAGGGGTTTCAAAACTTC. It specifies CASSLEQGFQNF. The full variable domain, with the rest looked up from reference TRBV5-5 and TRBJ2-7, is DAGVTQSPTHLIKTRGQQVTLRCSPISGHKSVSWYQQVLGQGPQFIFQYYEKEERGRGNFPDRFSARQFPNYSSELNVNALLLGDSALYLCASSLEQGFQNFGPGTRLTVT.

This chain uses TRBV5-1 with TRBJ2-5; a weak D match, TRBD1 (6 bases). Germline values: CDR1 SGHRS, CDR2 YFSETQ. CDR3 size: 15 residues. Trimming cost V 6 bases and J 2 bases, with 17 bases left between them. The CDR3 DNA reads TGCGCCAGCAACGTACAGGGCAGTGGGCAAGAGACCCAGTACTTC. Amino acid sequence: CASNVQGSGQETQYF.